This TCR beta chain appears in the sequencing data of a study of blood T cell repertoires in COVID-19. At the level of the study: The United States, Italy and Spain were the sources of the acute and convalescent COVID-19 samples. From T cells, B-cell-depleted T cells, or PBMCs came the material, which was cDNA or gDNA.

Original data processing: Reference gene primer amplification in the assay estimated nucleated cell counts. TCRdb's table, derived via immunoSEQ multiplex PCR, lists solely in-frame clones and lacks some. From that table come the V and J calls and clone size; the DNA was used to work out D and trimming. The sample lists fewer than 300,000 clones; under 90% were seen once. CDR1 and CDR2 from the germline V gene are LNHDA and SQIVND (reference sequence). The CDR3 has 17 amino acids. V was clipped by 2 bases and J by 8 bases, with 22 bases between them. This receptor was taken from a woman younger than 35 with acute or convalescent COVID-19. The genes are TRBV19 and TRBJ2-1, with D tentatively TRBD1 (6 bases). Sequenced input: peripheral blood. CDR3 in DNA: TGTGCCAGTAGTATAAGGTCAGGGTGGGGGCTTTGGGATGAGCAGTTCTTC. Amino acids: CASSIRSGWGLWDEQFF.